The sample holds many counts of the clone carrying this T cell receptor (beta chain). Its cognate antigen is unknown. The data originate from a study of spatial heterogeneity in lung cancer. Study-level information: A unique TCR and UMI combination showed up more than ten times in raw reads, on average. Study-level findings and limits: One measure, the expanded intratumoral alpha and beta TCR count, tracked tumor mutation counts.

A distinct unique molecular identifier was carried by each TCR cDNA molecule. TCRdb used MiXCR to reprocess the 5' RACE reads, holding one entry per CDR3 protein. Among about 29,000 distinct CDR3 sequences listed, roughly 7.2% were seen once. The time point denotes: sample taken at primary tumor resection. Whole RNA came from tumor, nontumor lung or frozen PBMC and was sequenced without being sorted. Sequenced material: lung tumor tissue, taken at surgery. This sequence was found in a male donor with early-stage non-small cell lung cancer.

CDR3 DNA: TGTGCCAGCAGCATCCGGAGGGGCAACTATGGCTACACCTTC. It yields the protein CASSIRRGNYGYTF. This chain links TRBV7-2 with TRBJ1-2, with D possibly being TRBD1 (5 bases). The CDR3 spans 14 residues. Germline lookup yields CDR1 SGHTA and CDR2 FQGNSA. V was shortened by 5 bases and J by 2 bases, with 12 bases between the two germline ends.